This TCR beta chain was found in a study of identifying expanded T cells in peripheral blood. During the collection period, no donor immune events like infections were recorded. In regard to this clone: Its antigen is undetermined.

Study-wide results and caveats: Variance in clone template counts between approximately two-week samples significantly increased with total template count across all healthy donors. Over about two and four weeks, about 15 and 19 clones changed, versus roughly 1.1 between replicates.

Using immunoSEQ multiplex PCR, the repertoire was profiled, and TCRdb retains in-frame clones only, with some absent. The table includes about 98,000 clones, approximately 90% detected once. The TCR originated in a person aged 18 to 75 in good health. Sequencing input: blood.

In DNA form, the CDR3 reads TGTGCCAGCAGCGCGGAACTGGACCACAATGAGCAGTTCTTC. It encodes CASSAELDHNEQFF. This sequence joins TRBV9 and TRBJ2-1; D call uncertain. This CDR3 region has 14 residues. V gave up 3 bases and J gave up 5 bases, with 12 bases separating them. Germline CDR1 is SGDLS and CDR2 is YYNGEE. The entire variable domain, with the rest obtained from reference TRBV9 and TRBJ2-1, is as follows: DSGVTQTPKHLITATGQRVTLRCSPRSGDLSVYWYQQSLDQGLQFLIQYYNGEERAKGNILERFSAQQFPDLHSELNLSSLELGDSALYFCASSAELDHNEQFFGPGTRLTVL.